The 15 T cell receptor beta chains reported below all come from one sample, sequenced in a study of CD8 T cells in Susac syndrome (dated by TCRdb to the late 2010s). To prepare the library, the immunoSEQ multiplex PCR assay was applied. RNA was extracted using the RNeasy kit, and about 0.45 to 1 microgram was reverse transcribed with random hexamers. TCRdb cleaned the public reads at Q25 with fastp, built clones with MiXCR and kept in-frame beta chains. Each CDR3 protein gets just one entry, which takes the most common genes and DNA from the rows behind it. Present in this sample are roughly 89,000 distinct CDR3 sequences, about 96% of which were seen just once. Clones ranked in the top ten supply approximately 0.62% of the sample. Input material: CD8+ T cells from PBMCs. The receptors stem from a human donor with Susac syndrome.

This chain uses TRBV7-8 with TRBJ1-1; D unclear. The CDR3 runs to 11 residues. Germline CDR1 and CDR2: SGHVS and FQNEAQ. Deletions cut 5 bases from V and 7 bases from J, with 8 bases between. CDR3: CASSLSVEAFF. The CDR3 DNA reads as TGTGCCAGCAGCCTGAGCGTTGAAGCTTTCTTT. Full variable domain (remainder filled in from reference TRBV7-8 and TRBJ1-1): GAGVSQSPRYKVAKRGQDVALRCDPISGHVSLFWYQQALGQGPEFLTYFQNEAQLDKSGLPSDRFFAERPEGSVSTLKIQRTQQEDSAVYLCASSLSVEAFFGQGTRLTVV.

This sequence joins TRBV19 and TRBJ2-7; 7 bases are shared with TRBD1. The CDR3 covers 15 residues. The germline gives CDR1 LNHDA, CDR2 SQIVND (reference sequence). The V segment lost 4 bases and the J segment 0 bases; nucleotides outside the gene matches: 6. The CDR3 nucleotides read TGTGCCAGTAGTAGAGGGACAGCGAGCTCCTACGAGCAGTACTTC. It yields the protein CASSRGTASSYEQYF.

This sequence joins TRBV5-6 and TRBJ1-1; D uncertain. V shed 5 bases and J shed 1 base, with 12 bases lying between them. The CDR3 length is 14 residues. Germline V lookup: CDR1 SGHDT, CDR2 YYEEEE. The CDR3 region has the DNA TGTGCCAGCAGTTACGGGGTCACGAACACTGAAGCTTTCTTT. Amino acids: CASSYGVTNTEAFF.

The rearrangement links TRBV7-2 to TRBJ1-6; 7 positions match TRBD1. Germline CDR1 and CDR2: SGHTA and FQGNSA. The CDR3 has 15 amino acids. V lost 1 base, J lost 7 bases, and 4 bases stayed unmatched. The CDR3 sequence is CASSLETGRNSPLHF. The CDR3 bases are TGTGCCAGCAGCTTAGAGACAGGGAGGAATTCACCCCTCCACTTT.

This clonotype was seen a single time. The chain is built from TRBV9 and TRBJ1-2; 7 bases agree with TRBD1. V lost 0 bases, J lost 5 bases, and 7 bases stayed unmatched. This CDR3 spans 15 amino acids. The germline CDR1 and CDR2 sequences are SGDLS and YYNGEE. The CDR3 DNA reads as TGTGCCAGCAGCGTAGCCGGGACAGAAGGTTATGGCTACACCTTC. The encoded protein is CASSVAGTEGYGYTF.

The chain carries TRBV28 and TRBJ2-1; 9 bases map to TRBD2. The CDR3 consists of 17 residues. V lost 8 bases, J lost 8 bases, and 19 bases stayed unmatched. Germline V gives CDR1 MDHEN, CDR2 SYDVKM. CDR3 sequence reads: CASCTARGTSPWDEQFF. CDR3 nucleotide sequence: TGTGCCAGCTGTACCGCTCGCGGGACTAGCCCCTGGGATGAGCAGTTCTTC.

The V and J genes are TRBV9 and TRBJ2-2; 9 nucleotides agree with TRBD1. Germline-derived CDR1 and CDR2 are SGDLS and YYNGEE. The ends lost 3 bases at V and 3 bases at J; junction bases unmatched: 9. The length of the CDR3 is 17 residues. The CDR3 loop is CASSDSPRTGDTGELFF. Written as DNA, the CDR3 is TGTGCCAGCAGCGATTCACCTAGGACAGGGGACACCGGGGAGCTGTTTTTT. Combining the CDR3 with reference TRBV9 and TRBJ2-2 gives the whole variable domain DSGVTQTPKHLITATGQRVTLRCSPRSGDLSVYWYQQSLDQGLQFLIQYYNGEERAKGNILERFSAQQFPDLHSELNLSSLELGDSALYFCASSDSPRTGDTGELFFGEGSRLTVL.

A single count supports this clonotype. This chain links TRBV19 with TRBJ2-3, with unresolved D. There are 13 residues in the CDR3. Germline CDR1 is LNHDA and CDR2 is SQIVND (reference sequence). V was cut by 3 bases and J by 4 bases, with 8 bases left in between. CDR3 sequence: CASSIGHPDTQYF. The DNA for the CDR3 is TGTGCCAGTAGTATCGGTCACCCAGATACGCAGTATTTT.

A single count supports this clonotype. V is TRBV3-1 and J is TRBJ1-2; no clear D. CDR3 size: 14 residues. The V end was cut by 4 bases, the J end by 2 bases, with 11 bases between. The germline V gene encodes CDR1 LGHDT and CDR2 YNNKEL (reference sequence). The DNA of the CDR3 is TGTGCCAGCAGCCTCTCAGCGAGCAACTATGGCTACACCTTC. This sequence encodes CASSLSASNYGYTF.

This chain joins TRBV4-2 and TRBJ2-5; D unresolved. Germline V lookup: CDR1 LGHNA, CDR2 YNFKEQ. V lost 3 bases to trimming and J lost 1 base, with 6 bases between them. The CDR3 consists of 13 residues. In DNA form, the CDR3 reads TGTGCCAGCAGCCAGGCAACCCAAGAGACCCAGTACTTC. Its protein is CASSQATQETQYF.

The genes are TRBV23-1 and TRBJ1-5; D is unresolved. TRBV23-1 is designated an ORF whose function remains uncertain. The CDR3 spans 13 residues. Trimming left V 7 bases short and J 10 bases short, with 17 bases between. CDR3 region: CASTPTTKEPQHF. For the CDR3, the DNA is TGCGCCAGCACCCCTACCACGAAGGAACCCCAGCATTTT.

The chain uses TRBV25-1 and TRBJ1-3, with TRBD1 identical over 7 bases. The germline V gene encodes CDR1 MGHDK and CDR2 SYGVNS. The V and J ends lost 3 bases and 6 bases, in that order; junction bases with no gene match: 5. The CDR3 contains 14 residues. The DNA for the CDR3 is TGTGCCAGCAGTGAGGGACAGCACTCAAACACCATATATTTT. Its translation is CASSEGQHSNTIYF.

This rearrangement joins TRBV20-1 to TRBJ1-6; D is undetermined. The germline gives CDR1 DFQATT, CDR2 SNEGSKA (reference sequence). The CDR3 length is 15 residues. V was clipped by 3 bases and J by 0 bases, with 9 bases between them. CDR3 region: CSARVRSSYNSPLHF. The CDR3 region has the DNA TGCAGTGCTAGGGTCAGGAGCTCCTATAATTCACCCCTCCACTTT.

V usage is TRBV10-3 and J usage is TRBJ2-3; 7 nucleotides line up with TRBD1. The germline gives CDR1 ENHRY, CDR2 SYGVKD. Losses at the gene ends were 8 bases for V and 0 bases for J; bases not matched to a gene: 8. CDR3 length: 15 amino acids. This CDR3 reads CAIGDRVHSTDTQYF. The CDR3 DNA is TGTGCCATCGGCGACAGGGTCCATAGCACAGATACGCAGTATTTT.

This chain uses TRBV25-1 with TRBJ1-5; 7 nucleotides line up with TRBD1. The germline V gene encodes CDR1 MGHDK and CDR2 SYGVNS. This CDR3 is 14 amino acids long. The J segment lost 3 bases and the V segment lost 6 bases, leaving 5 bases of the junction unmatched. The CDR3 bases are TGTGCCAGCAGGGAGACAGGGAACAATCAGCCCCAGCATTTT. This sequence encodes CASRETGNNQPQHF. Full variable domain (missing parts from reference TRBV25-1 and TRBJ1-5): EADIYQTPRYLVIGTGKKITLECSQTMGHDKMYWYQQDPGMELHLIHYSYGVNSTEKGDLSSESTVSRIRTEHFPLTLESARPSHTSQYLCASRETGNNQPQHFGDGTRLSIL.